These T cell receptor beta chains were read from a single sample in a study of blood T cell repertoires in COVID-19. TCRdb's copy holds only in-frame clones and misses some; the assay was immunoSEQ multiplex PCR. The sample holds about 62,000 clones, 80% to 90% seen once. Input material: peripheral blood. The receptors stem from a woman in her sixties with COVID-19, enrolled during active disease. The CDR3 runs from the conserved cysteine through the conserved F or W. A D gene is named only where the DNA matches it firmly.

TRBJ1-1 | 15 | TRBV19 | TRBD1 | TGTGCCAGTAGTTCCGGACAGGGGCCGAACACTGAAGCTTTCTTT | CASSSGQGPNTEAFF
TRBJ1-2 | 12 | TRBV28 | . | TGTGCCAGCAGTTTACAGCCCGGGGGCTACACCTTC | CASSLQPGGYTF
TRBJ2-3 | 15 | TRBV27 | TRBD1 | TGTGCCAGCAGTGCCTGGGACAGGGAGTCAGATACGCAGTATTTT | CASSAWDRESDTQYF
TRBJ2-7 | 18 | TRBV4-3 | TRBD2 | TGCGCCAGCAGCCAAGACTGGGGAGGGGCTGAGCTCTCCTACGAGCAGTACTTC | CASSQDWGGAELSYEQYF
TRBJ2-1 | 17 | TRBV30 | TRBD2 | TGTGCCTGGGGGGTGGGGCTAGCGGAAAACTCCTACAATGAGCAGTTCTTC | CAWGVGLAENSYNEQFF
TRBJ2-5 | 16 | TRBV19 | TRBD2 | TGTGCCAGTAGTATGGCGACTAGCGGGAGTGGAGAGACCCAGTACTTC | CASSMATSGSGETQYF
TRBJ1-1 | 16 | TRBV6-5 | . | TGTGCCAGCAGTTACCAAGGGGCGTTATCCATGCTTGGAGCTTTCTTT | CASSYQGALSMLGAFF
TRBJ1-2 | 14 | TRBV10-1 | TRBD1 | TGCGCCAGCACCGGACAGGTTACTAACTATGGCTACACCTTC | CASTGQVTNYGYTF
TRBJ2-1 | 12 | TRBV27 | . | TGTGCCAGCAGTTTAGTGGGCGTCGTGCAGTTCTTC | CASSLVGVVQFF
TRBJ2-7 | 15 | TRBV4-3 | . | TGCGCCAGCAGCCATGGGGGGGCCGGGACTGCCGAGCAGTACTTC | CASSHGGAGTAEQYF